This T cell receptor beta chain was identified during a study of blood T cell repertoires in COVID-19. Study-wide context: Some COVID-19 samples were acute and others convalescent; all came from the United States, Italy and Spain. PBMCs, B-cell-depleted T cells, or T cells were the source of the cDNA or gDNA that made up the material.

CDR3 length equals 18 residues. From germline, CDR1 is MGHRA and CDR2 YSYEKL. Trimming stripped 0 bases from V and 4 bases from J, with 20 bases between. In the authors' workflow: Amplification from reference gene primers served as the basis for estimated nucleated cell counts. Data came from immunoSEQ multiplex PCR; TCRdb stores just in-frame clones and leaves some out. The V and J calls and the clone size are those of that table, but D and trimming were determined from the DNA. The sample lists 200,000 to 300,000 clones; around nine tenths were seen once. This clonotype was obtained from a man aged 25-45 years with active or convalescent COVID-19. The rearrangement uses TRBV4-1 and TRBJ2-3; D gene uncertain. The sequenced material came from peripheral blood. DNA for the CDR3: TGCGCCAGCAGCCAAGAGAAGAGTTTACGACTGAACCCAGATACGCAGTATTTT. Amino acid sequence: CASSQEKSLRLNPDTQYF.